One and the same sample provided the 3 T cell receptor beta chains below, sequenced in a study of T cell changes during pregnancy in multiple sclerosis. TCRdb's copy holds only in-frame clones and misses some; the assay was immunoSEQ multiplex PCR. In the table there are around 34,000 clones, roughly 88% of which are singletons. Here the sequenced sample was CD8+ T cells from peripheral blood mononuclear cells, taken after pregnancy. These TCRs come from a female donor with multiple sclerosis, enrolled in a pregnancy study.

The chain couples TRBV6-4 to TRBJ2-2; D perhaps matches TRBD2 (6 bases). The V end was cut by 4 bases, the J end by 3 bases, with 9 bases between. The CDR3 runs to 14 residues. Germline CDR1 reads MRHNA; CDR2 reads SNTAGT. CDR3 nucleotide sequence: TGTGCCAGCAGTGGCGGGGCGGACACCGGGGAGCTGTTTTTT. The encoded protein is CASSGGADTGELFF.

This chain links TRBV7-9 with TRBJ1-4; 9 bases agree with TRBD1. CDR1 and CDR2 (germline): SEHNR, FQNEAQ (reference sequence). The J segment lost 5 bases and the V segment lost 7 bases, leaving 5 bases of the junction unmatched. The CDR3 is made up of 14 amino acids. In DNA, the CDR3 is TGTGCCAGCACGCCGGGACAGGGAAATGAAAAACTGTTTTTT. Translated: CASTPGQGNEKLFF.

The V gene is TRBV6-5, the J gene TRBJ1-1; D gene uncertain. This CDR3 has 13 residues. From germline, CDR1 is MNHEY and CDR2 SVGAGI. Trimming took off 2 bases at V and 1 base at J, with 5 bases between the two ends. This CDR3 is CASSYAENTEAFF. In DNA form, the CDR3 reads TGTGCCAGCAGTTACGCAGAGAACACTGAAGCTTTCTTT.